Reported below is one T cell receptor (beta chain). Its antigen target is currently unknown. Base qualities are missing; no much larger clone stands one base away. In this study, focal radiation therapy paired with CTLA-4 blockade (ipilimumab) was tested in patients who had chemo-refractory metastatic non-small-cell lung cancer. The sample is drawn from a study of radiotherapy plus CTLA-4 blockade in lung cancer listed by TCRdb under 2018. About the full investigation: Objective responses occurred in roughly 19% of enrolled patients, and approximately 34% achieved disease control.

The paper's findings and limits, for the study overall: After treatment with radiotherapy and ipilimumab, TCR clones that came from tumors expanded in the peripheral blood. The strongest predictors of response, as reported, were early dynamic changes in blood T cell clones along with a rise in serum interferon-beta after radiation.

Library preparation employed the immunoSEQ multiplex PCR assay. TCRdb limited this immuneACCESS table to in-frame rearrangements with V and J called. A share of clones is missing; checked studies link under half to unresolved V genes, and the rest is unexplained. Within this sample are about 120,000 clones, with approximately 90% of them counted one time only. 6.9% of the sample belongs to the ten largest clones. Sequencing used peripheral blood, obtained from a patient treated with radiotherapy plus ipilimumab. The receptor's source is a human donor with non-small cell lung cancer that progressed on radiotherapy plus ipilimumab.

The CDR3 protein sequence reads: CASSENWGPTEAFF. The sequence in DNA is TGTGCCAGCAGTGAAAATTGGGGCCCCACTGAAGCTTTCTTT. Rearrangement joined TRBV6-1 to TRBJ1-1; D gene: possibly TRBD1, on 5 matching bases. V is shortened by 2 bases, J by 4 bases, and the region joining them spans 11 bases. The CDR3 holds 14 amino acids from the cysteine to the phenylalanine. Of all the DNA, just the CDR3 is kept, 42 bases in frame from base 1. CDR1 MNHNS and CDR2 SASEGT were looked up in the germline V gene.